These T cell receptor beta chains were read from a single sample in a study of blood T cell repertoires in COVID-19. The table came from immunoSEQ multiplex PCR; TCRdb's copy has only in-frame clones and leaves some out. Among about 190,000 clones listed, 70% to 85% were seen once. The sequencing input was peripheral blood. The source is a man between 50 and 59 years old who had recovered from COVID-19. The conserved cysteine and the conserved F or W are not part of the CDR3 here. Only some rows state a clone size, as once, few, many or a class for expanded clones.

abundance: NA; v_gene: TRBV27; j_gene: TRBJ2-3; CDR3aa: ASSNRGTSLLLSWGTDTQY
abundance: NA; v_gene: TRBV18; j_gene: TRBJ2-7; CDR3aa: ASSETNTYEQY
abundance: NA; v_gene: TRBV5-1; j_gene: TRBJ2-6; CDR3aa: ASSLDSFPGANVLT
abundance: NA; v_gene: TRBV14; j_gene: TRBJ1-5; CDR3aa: ASSQDPNQPQH
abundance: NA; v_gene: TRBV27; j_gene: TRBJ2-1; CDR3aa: ASSGLAGGENEQF
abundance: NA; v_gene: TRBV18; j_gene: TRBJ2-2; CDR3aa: ASSPRQVLGTGELF
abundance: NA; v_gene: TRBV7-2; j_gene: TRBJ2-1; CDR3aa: ASSLVAGANNEQF
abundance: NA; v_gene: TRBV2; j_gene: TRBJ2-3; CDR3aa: ASTADRRFSTDTQY
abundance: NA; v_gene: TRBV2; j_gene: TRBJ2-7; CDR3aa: ASSDRSSRHEQY
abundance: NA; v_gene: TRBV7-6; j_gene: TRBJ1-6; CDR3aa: ASSPASDRGGSPLH
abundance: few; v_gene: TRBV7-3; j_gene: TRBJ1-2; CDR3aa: ASSSDGTGGLANYGYT
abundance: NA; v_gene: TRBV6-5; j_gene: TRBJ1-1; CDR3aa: ASMRDRGNTEAF